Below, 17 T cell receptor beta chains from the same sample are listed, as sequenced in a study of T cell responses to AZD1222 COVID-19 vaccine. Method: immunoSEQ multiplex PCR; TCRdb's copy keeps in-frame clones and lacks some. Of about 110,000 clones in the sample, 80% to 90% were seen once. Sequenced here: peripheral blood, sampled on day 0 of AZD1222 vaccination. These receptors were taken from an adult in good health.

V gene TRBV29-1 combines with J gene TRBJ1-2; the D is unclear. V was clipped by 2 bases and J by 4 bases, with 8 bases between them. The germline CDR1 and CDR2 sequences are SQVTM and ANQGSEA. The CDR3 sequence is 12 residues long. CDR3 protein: CSVERSSYGYTF. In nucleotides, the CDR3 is TGCAGCGTTGAAAGGTCCAGCTATGGCTACACCTTC.

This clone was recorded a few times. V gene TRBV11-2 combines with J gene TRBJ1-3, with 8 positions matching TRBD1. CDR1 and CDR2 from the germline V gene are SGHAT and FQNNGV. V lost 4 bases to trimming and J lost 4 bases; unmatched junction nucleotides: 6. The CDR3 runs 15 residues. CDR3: CASSSTGVAGNTIYF. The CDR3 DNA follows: TGTGCCAGCAGCTCGACAGGGGTAGCGGGAAACACCATATATTTT.

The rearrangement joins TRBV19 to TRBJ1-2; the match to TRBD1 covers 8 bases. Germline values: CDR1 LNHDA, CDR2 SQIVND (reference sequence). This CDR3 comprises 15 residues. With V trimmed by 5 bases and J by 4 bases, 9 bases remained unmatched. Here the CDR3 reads CASSPDRDRPYGYTF. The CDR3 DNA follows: TGTGCCAGTAGTCCCGACCGGGACAGGCCCTATGGCTACACCTTC.

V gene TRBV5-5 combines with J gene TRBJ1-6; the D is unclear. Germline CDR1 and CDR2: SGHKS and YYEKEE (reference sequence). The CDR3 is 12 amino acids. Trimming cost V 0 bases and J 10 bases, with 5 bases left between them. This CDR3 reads CASSLVGSPLHF. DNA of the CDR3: TGTGCCAGCAGCTTGGTAGGGTCACCCCTCCACTTT. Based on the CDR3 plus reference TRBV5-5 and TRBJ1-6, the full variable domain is DAGVTQSPTHLIKTRGQQVTLRCSPISGHKSVSWYQQVLGQGPQFIFQYYEKEERGRGNFPDRFSARQFPNYSSELNVNALLLGDSALYLCASSLVGSPLHFGNGTRLTVT.

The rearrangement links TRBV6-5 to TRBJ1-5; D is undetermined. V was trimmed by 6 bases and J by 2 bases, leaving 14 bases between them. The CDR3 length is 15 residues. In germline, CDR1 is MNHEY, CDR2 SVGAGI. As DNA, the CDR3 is TGTGCCAGCAGCCAACGGTTGGGCGGCAATCAGCCCCAGCATTTT. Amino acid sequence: CASSQRLGGNQPQHF.

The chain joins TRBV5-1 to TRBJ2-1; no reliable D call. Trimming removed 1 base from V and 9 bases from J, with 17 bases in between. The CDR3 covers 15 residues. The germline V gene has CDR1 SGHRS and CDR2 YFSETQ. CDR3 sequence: CASSLYGALESEQFF. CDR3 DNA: TGCGCCAGCAGCTTGTACGGAGCCCTCGAATCTGAGCAGTTCTTC.

The CDR3 coding sequence is TGTGCCAGCAGTTCCCACCGGGACAGGGGTCATCCTAATGAAAAACTGTTTTTT. It codes for CASSSHRDRGHPNEKLFF. V gene TRBV6-2 or TRBV6-3 combines with J gene TRBJ1-4; 10 nucleotides align to TRBD1. The CDR3 is made up of 18 amino acids. V dropped 4 bases and J dropped 3; count of bases not matched to a gene: 11. Germline CDR1 MNHEY, CDR2 SVGEGT.

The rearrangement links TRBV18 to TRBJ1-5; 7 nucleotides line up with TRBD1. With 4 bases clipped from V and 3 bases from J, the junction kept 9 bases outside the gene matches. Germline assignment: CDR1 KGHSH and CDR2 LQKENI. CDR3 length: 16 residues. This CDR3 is CASSLTSGQLNQPQHF. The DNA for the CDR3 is TGTGCCAGCTCACTCACCTCGGGACAGCTCAATCAGCCCCAGCATTTT.

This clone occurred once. The CDR3 here is CASSLWARGAEAFF. CDR3 coding DNA: TGTGCCAGCAGTTTATGGGCCAGGGGAGCTGAAGCTTTCTTT. The chain is built from TRBV27 and TRBJ1-1, with D possibly being TRBD1 (6 bases). Per germline, CDR1 MNHEY and CDR2 SMNVEV (reference sequence). The V and J ends lost 1 base and 6 bases respectively, with 12 bases between them. The CDR3 covers 14 residues.

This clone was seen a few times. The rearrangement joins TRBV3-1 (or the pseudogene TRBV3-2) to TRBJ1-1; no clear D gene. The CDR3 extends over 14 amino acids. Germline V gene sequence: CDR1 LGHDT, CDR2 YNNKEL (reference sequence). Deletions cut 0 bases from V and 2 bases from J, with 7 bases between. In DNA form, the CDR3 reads TGTGCCAGCAGCCAAGATAGGATTAACACTGAAGCTTTCTTT. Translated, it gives CASSQDRINTEAFF.

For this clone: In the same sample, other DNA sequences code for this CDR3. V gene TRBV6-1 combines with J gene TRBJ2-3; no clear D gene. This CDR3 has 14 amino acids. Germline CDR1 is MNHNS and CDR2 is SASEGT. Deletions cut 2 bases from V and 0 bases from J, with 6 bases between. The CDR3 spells CASSERSSTDTQYF. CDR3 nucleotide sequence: TGTGCCAGCAGTGAAAGAAGTAGCACAGATACGCAGTATTTT.

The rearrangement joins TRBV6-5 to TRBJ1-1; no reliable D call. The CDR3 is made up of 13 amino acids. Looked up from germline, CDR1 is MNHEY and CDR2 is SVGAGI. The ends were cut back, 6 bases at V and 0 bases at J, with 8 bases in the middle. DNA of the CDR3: TGTGCCAGCAGCCCCGTCCTGAACACTGAAGCTTTCTTT. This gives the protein CASSPVLNTEAFF.

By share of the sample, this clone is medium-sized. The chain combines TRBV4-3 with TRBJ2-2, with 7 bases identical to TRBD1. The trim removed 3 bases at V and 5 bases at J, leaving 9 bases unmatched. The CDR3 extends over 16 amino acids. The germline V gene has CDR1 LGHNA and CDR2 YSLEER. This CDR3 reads CASSQETGSETGELFF. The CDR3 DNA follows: TGCGCCAGCAGCCAGGAGACAGGGTCGGAGACCGGGGAGCTGTTTTTT.

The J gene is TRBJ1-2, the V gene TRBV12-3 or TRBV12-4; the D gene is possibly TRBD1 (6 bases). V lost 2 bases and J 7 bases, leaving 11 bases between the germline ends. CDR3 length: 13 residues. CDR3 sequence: CASSLSGVTGYTF. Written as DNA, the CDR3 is TGTGCCAGCAGTTTATCAGGGGTTACTGGCTACACCTTC.

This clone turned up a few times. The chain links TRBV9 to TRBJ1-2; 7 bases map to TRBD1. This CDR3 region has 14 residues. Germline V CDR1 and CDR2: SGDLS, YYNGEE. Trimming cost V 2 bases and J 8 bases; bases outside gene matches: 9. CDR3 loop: CASSVGQETYGYTF. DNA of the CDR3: TGTGCCAGCAGCGTTGGACAGGAGACCTACGGCTACACCTTC.

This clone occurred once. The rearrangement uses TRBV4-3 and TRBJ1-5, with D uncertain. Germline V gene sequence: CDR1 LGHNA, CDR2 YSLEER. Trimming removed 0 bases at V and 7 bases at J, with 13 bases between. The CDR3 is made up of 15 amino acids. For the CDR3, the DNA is TGCGCCAGCAGCCAAGATGGTGGGGTTGGGCAGCCCCAGCATTTT. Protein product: CASSQDGGVGQPQHF.

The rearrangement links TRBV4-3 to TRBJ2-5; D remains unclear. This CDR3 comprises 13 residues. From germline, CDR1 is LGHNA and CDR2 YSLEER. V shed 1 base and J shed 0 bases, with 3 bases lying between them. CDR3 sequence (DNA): TGCGCCAGCAGCCAAGTCCACCAAGAGACCCAGTACTTC. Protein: CASSQVHQETQYF.